These T cell receptor beta chains were read from a single sample in a study of blood T cells in healthy people across ages. TCRdb re-derived calls from the 5' RACE reads in MiXCR, one entry per CDR3 protein. The sample includes hundreds of thousands of distinct CDR3 sequences, roughly two fifths of them seen just once. The source material was blood. The receptors here all came from a man older than 75 in good health. Each CDR3 is given with its conserved first and last residue. The D gene is left open where the match is weak. A row's size may be missing; if present it is once, few, many or a size class.

V	D	J	size	DNA	CDR3
TRBV6-1	NA	TRBJ2-7	NA	TGTGCCAGCAGTGGATTACAGGGCGCAAGCTACGAGCAGTACTTC	CASSGLQGASYEQYF
TRBV5-1	TRBD1	TRBJ2-5	few	TGCGCCAGCAGGGAGACAGGGGCCCTTCAAGAGACCCAGTACTTC	CASRETGALQETQYF
TRBV20-1	NA	TRBJ2-5	NA	TGCAGTGCTAGAGAGGCAGGGCCATCCTGGAGGGAGACCCAGTACTTC	CSAREAGPSWRETQYF
TRBV29-1	TRBD1	TRBJ1-1	NA	TGCAGCGGATCGGGACAGGGGGCGGGGGTTGACACTGAAGCTTTCTTT	CSGSGQGAGVDTEAFF
TRBV20-1	TRBD2	TRBJ2-1	once	TGCAGTGCTCCACTAGCGGGAGGGCGGAAGGAGCAGTTCTTC	CSAPLAGGRKEQFF
TRBV28	TRBD2	TRBJ2-7	few	TGTGCCAGCAGTTTATGGCTAGCGGGAGTGGGGGAGCAGTACTTC	CASSLWLAGVGEQYF
TRBV27	NA	TRBJ1-2	NA	TGTGCCAGCAGTTTAGCGCATGGGGGAGGGAACTATGGCTACACCTTC	CASSLAHGGGNYGYTF
TRBV18	NA	TRBJ2-1	NA	TGTGCCAGCTCAGCTGACCGGAATGAGCAGTTCTTC	CASSADRNEQFF
TRBV15	TRBD1	TRBJ1-2	many	TGTGCCACCAGCAGGCCGACGCCGGGACAGGTCTATGGCTACACCTTC	CATSRPTPGQVYGYTF
TRBV18	NA	TRBJ2-2	NA	TGTGCCAGCTCACCACAGCCAGGGAACACCGGGGAGCTGTTTTTT	CASSPQPGNTGELFF
TRBV5-6	NA	TRBJ1-1	few	TGTGCCAGCAGCTTCTGGACATCCCTTCTTCAGAACACTGAAGCTTTCTTT	CASSFWTSLLQNTEAFF
TRBV6-2/TRBV6-3	NA	TRBJ1-1	once	TGTGCCAGCAGTTACCCTACAATTGGGGGCACTGAAGCTTTCTTT	CASSYPTIGGTEAFF
TRBV20-1	TRBD2	TRBJ2-3	once	TGCAGTGCTAAACCCGGACTAGCGGGAGTCACAGATACGCAGTATTTT	CSAKPGLAGVTDTQYF
TRBV12-5	NA	TRBJ1-1	NA	TGTGCTAGTGGTTTGGGCGGCGGGGGATACACTGAAGCTTTCTTT	CASGLGGGGYTEAFF
TRBV28	NA	TRBJ2-5	NA	TGTGCCAGCAGTTTATGGGGACCGGGGAAGGGGACCCAGTACTTC	CASSLWGPGKGTQYF